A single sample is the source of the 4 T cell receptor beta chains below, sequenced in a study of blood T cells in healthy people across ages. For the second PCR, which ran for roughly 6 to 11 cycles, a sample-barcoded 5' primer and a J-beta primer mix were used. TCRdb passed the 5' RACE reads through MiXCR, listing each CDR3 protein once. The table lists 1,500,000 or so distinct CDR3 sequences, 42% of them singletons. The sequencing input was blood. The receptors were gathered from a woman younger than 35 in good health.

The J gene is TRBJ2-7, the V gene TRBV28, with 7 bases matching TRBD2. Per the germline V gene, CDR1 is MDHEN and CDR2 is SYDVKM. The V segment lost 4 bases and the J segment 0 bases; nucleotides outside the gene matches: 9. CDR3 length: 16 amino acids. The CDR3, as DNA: TGTGCCAGCAGTTATCCGGGGAGGGGACCCTCCTACGAGCAGTACTTC. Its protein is CASSYPGRGPSYEQYF.

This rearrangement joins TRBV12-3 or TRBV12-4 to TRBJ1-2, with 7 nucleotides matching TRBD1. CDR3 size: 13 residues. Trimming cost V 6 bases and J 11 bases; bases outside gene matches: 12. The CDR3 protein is CASSPSTGCRYTF. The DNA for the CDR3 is TGTGCCAGCAGCCCCTCGACAGGGTGTAGATACACCTTC.

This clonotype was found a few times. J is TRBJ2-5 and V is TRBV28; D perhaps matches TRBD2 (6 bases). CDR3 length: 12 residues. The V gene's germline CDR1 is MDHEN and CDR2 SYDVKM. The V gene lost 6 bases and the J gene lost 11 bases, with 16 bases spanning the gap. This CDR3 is CASSLLLGRQYF. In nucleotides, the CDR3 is TGTGCCAGCAGCCTACTCTTGGGGAGGCAGTACTTC.

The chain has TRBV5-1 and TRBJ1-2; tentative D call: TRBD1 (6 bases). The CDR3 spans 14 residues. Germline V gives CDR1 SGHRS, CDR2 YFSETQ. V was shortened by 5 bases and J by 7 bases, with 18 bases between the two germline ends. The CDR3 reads CASRVGGTTVGYTF. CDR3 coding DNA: TGCGCCAGCAGGGTAGGCGGGACAACAGTTGGCTACACCTTC.